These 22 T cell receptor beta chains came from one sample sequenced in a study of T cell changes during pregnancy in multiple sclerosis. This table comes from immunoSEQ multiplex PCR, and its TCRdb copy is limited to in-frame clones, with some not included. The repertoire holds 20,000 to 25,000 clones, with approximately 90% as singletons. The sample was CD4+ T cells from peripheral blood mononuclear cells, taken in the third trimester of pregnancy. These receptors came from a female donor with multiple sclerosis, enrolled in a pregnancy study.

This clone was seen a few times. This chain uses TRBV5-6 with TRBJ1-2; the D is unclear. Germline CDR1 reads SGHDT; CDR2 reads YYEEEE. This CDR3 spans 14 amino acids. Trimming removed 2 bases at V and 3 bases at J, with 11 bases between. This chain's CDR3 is CASSFVEGDYGYTF. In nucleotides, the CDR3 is TGTGCCAGCAGCTTTGTAGAGGGCGACTATGGCTACACCTTC.

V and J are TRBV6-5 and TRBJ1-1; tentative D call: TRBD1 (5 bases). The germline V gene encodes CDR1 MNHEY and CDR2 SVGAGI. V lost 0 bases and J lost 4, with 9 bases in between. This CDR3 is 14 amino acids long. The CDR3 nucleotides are TGTGCCAGCAGTTACTCGGGGAGGGGCACTGAAGCTTTCTTT. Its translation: CASSYSGRGTEAFF.

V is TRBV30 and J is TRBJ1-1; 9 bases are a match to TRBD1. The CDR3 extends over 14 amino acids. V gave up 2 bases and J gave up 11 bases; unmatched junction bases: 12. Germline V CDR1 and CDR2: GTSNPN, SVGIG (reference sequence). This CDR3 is CAWSRTGVVPAAFF. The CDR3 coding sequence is TGTGCCTGGAGTCGGACAGGGGTCGTCCCCGCGGCTTTCTTT.

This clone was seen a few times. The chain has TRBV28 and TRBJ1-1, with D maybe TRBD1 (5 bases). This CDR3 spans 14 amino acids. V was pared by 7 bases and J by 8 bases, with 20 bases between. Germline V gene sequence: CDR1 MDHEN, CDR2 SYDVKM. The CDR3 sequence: CASTSQTETSEAFF. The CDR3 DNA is TGTGCCAGCACCTCTCAGACAGAAACTTCCGAAGCTTTCTTT.

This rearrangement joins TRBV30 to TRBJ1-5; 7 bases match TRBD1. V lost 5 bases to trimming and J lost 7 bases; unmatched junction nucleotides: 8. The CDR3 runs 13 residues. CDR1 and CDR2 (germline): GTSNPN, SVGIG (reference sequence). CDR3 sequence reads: CAWAGQGVQPQHF. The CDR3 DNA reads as TGTGCCTGGGCTGGGCAGGGGGTGCAGCCCCAGCATTTT.

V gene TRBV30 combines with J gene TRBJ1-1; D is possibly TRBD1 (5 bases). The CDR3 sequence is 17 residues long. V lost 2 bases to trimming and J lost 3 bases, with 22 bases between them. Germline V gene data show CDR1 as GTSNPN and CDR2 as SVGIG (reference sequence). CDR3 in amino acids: CAWSPGTAGVLDTEAFF. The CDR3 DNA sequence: TGTGCCTGGAGTCCCGGGACGGCGGGGGTTCTGGACACTGAAGCTTTCTTT.

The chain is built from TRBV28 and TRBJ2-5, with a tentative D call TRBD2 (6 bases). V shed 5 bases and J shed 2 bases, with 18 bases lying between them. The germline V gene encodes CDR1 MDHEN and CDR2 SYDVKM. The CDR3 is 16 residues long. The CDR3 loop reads CASSGVGRTRQETQYF. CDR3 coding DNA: TGTGCCAGCAGTGGGGTTGGGAGGACAAGACAAGAGACCCAGTACTTC.

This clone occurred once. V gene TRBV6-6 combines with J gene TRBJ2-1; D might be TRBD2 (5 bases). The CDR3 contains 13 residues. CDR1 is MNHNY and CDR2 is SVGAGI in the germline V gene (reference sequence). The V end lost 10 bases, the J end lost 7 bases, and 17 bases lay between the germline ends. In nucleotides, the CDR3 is TGTGCCACCCGGGCGACTAATTTGAATGAGCAGTTCTTC. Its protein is CATRATNLNEQFF.

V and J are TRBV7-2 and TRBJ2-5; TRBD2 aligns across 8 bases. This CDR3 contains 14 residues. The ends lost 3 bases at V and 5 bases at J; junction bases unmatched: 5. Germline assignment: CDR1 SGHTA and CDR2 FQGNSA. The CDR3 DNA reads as TGTGCCAGCAGCTTCACGGGGGGGCGGGAGACCCAGTACTTC. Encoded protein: CASSFTGGRETQYF.

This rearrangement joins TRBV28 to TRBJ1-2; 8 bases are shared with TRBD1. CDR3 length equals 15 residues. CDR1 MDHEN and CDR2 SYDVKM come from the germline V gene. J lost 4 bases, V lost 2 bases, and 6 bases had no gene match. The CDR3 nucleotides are TGTGCCAGCAGTTTACAGGGGGCAGTTAGCTATGGCTACACCTTC. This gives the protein CASSLQGAVSYGYTF.

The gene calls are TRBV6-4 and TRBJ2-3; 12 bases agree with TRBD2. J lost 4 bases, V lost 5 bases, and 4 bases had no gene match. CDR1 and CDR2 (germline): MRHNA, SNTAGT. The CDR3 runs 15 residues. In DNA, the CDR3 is TGTGCCAGCAGTCCTAGCGGGGGGGCCGCAGATACGCAGTATTTT. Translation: CASSPSGGAADTQYF.

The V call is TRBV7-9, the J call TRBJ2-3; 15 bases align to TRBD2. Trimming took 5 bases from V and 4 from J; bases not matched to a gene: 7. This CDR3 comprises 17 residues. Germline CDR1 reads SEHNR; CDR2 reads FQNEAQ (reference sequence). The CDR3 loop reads CASSGLAGGRFADTQYF. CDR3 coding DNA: TGTGCCAGCAGCGGACTAGCGGGGGGGAGGTTCGCAGATACGCAGTATTTT.

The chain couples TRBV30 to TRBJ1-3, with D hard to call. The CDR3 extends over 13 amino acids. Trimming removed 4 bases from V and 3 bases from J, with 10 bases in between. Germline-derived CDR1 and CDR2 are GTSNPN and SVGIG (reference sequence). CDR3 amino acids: CAWTPGFGNTIYF. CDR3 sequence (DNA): TGTGCCTGGACCCCGGGGTTTGGAAACACCATATATTTT.

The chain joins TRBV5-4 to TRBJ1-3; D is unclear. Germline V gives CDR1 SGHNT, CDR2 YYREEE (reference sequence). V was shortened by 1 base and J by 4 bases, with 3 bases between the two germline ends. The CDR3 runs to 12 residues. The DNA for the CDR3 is TGTGCCAGCAGCTTGCAGGGAAACACCATATATTTT. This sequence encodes CASSLQGNTIYF.

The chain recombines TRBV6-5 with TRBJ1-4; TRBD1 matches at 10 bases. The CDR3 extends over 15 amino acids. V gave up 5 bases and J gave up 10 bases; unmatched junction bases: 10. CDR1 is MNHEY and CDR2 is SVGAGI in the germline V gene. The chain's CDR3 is CASSRTGQGSSKLFF. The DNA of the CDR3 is TGTGCCAGCAGTCGAACGGGACAGGGGTCGTCAAAACTGTTTTTT.

In nucleotides, the CDR3 is TGTGCCAGCAGCTCCGGGACAGGGGGTTACACAGATACGCAGTATTTT. Translated: CASSSGTGGYTDTQYF. The chain joins TRBV5-4 to TRBJ2-3; 11 bases map to TRBD1. This CDR3 contains 16 residues. J was trimmed by 2 bases and V by 3 bases; bases with no gene match: 5. Germline-derived CDR1 and CDR2 are SGHNT and YYREEE (reference sequence).

The DNA of the CDR3 is TGTGCCAGCAGCGAGCAAGGACTAGCTTCGAACACAGATACGCAGTATTTT. Protein: CASSEQGLASNTDTQYF. The rearrangement joins TRBV9 to TRBJ2-3, with 8 bases aligning to TRBD2. The J segment lost 2 bases and the V segment lost 3 bases, leaving 11 bases of the junction unmatched. CDR1 and CDR2 (germline): SGDLS, YYNGEE. There are 17 residues in the CDR3.

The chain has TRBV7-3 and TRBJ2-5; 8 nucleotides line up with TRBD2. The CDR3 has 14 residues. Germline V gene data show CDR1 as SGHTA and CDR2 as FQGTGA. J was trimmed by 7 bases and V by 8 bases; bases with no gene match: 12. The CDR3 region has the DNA TGTGCCAGCGGGGCCGGGACTAGGGGGGGGACCCAGTACTTC. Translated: CASGAGTRGGTQYF.

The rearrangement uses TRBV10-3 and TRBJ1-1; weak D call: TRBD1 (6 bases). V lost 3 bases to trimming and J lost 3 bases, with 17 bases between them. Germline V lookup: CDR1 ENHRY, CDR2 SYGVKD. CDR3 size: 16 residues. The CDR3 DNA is TGTGCCATCAGTGACACGGAAGGGGGAAGGGACACTGAAGCTTTCTTT. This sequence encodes CAISDTEGGRDTEAFF.

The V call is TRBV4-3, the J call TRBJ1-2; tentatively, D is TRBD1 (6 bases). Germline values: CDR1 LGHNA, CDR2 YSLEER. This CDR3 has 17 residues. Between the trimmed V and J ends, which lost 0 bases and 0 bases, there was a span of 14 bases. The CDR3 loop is CASSQDPDSKSNYGYTF. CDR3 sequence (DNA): TGCGCCAGCAGCCAAGATCCGGACAGCAAGTCTAACTATGGCTACACCTTC.

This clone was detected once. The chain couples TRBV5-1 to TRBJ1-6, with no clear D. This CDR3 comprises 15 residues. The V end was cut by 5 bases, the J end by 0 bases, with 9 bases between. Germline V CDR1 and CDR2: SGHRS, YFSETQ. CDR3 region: CASRPLSSYNSPLHF. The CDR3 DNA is TGCGCCAGCAGACCTCTGAGCTCCTATAATTCACCCCTCCACTTT.

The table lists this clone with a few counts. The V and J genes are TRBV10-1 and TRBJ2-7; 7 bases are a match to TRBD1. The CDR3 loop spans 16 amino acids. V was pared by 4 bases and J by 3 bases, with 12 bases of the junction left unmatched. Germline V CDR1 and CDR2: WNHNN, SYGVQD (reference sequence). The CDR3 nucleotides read TGCGCCAGCAGTGGGATGGGCAACAGGGGAAGCTACGAGCAGTACTTC. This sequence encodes CASSGMGNRGSYEQYF.